The rows below give T cell receptor beta chains drawn from one sample of a study of cytomegalovirus exposure and HLA in healthy donors. Only in-frame clones appear in the TCRdb table, and some are missing; sequencing was by immunoSEQ multiplex PCR. Of some 150,000 clones listed, about 86% are singletons. The sample comprised PBMCs. These receptors all come from a woman aged 25-40 years in good health and CMV-seronegative. Both conserved end residues are part of each CDR3. D genes are given only for firm matches. Size is stated for part of the rows, as once, few or many counts, or as a class when the clone is expanded.

size: -; D: TRBD2; V: TRBV28; J: TRBJ2-3; DNA: TGTGCCAGCAGCCCAGGTCTAGCGGGAAGCACAGATACGCAGTATTTT; CDR3: CASSPGLAGSTDTQYF
size: once; D: TRBD2; V: TRBV4-3; J: TRBJ2-7; DNA: TGCGCCAGCAGCCAAACTAGCGGGAGTTTCTACGAGCAGTACTTC; CDR3: CASSQTSGSFYEQYF
size: -; D: TRBD1; V: TRBV6-6; J: TRBJ1-1; DNA: TGTGCCAGCAGTAGGGACAGAGGGGATTTCTCTGAAGCTTTCTTT; CDR3: CASSRDRGDFSEAFF
size: -; D: -; V: TRBV7-3; J: TRBJ2-7; DNA: TGTGCCAGCAGCTTACTCTACGAGCAGTACTTC; CDR3: CASSLLYEQYF
size: once; D: -; V: TRBV19; J: TRBJ2-4; DNA: TGTGCCAGTAGTATAGGCCTCCCGCGGGATGTCAAAAACATTCAGTACTTC; CDR3: CASSIGLPRDVKNIQYF
size: -; D: -; V: TRBV27; J: TRBJ1-5; DNA: TGTGCCAGCAGTCCAACATCGGGGAATAGCAATCAGCCCCAGCATTTT; CDR3: CASSPTSGNSNQPQHF
size: -; D: -; V: TRBV10-3; J: TRBJ1-2; DNA: TGTGCCATCAGTGACAGGTCGAACTATGGCTACACCTTC; CDR3: CAISDRSNYGYTF
size: -; D: -; V: TRBV28; J: TRBJ1-2; DNA: TGTGCCAGCAGTGTGACAGGTGACTATGGCTACACCTTC; CDR3: CASSVTGDYGYTF
size: -; D: -; V: TRBV6-5; J: TRBJ1-3; DNA: TGTGCCAGCAGCCGCACAGGGTCTGGAAACACCATATATTTT; CDR3: CASSRTGSGNTIYF
size: -; D: TRBD2; V: TRBV18; J: TRBJ2-3; DNA: TGTGCCAGCTCACCTTATAGCGGGGTTAGGGATACGCAGTATTTT; CDR3: CASSPYSGVRDTQYF
size: once; D: -; V: TRBV30; J: TRBJ1-3; DNA: TGTGCCTGGAGTAAGGAGGGAAACACCATATATTTT; CDR3: CAWSKEGNTIYF
size: -; D: TRBD1; V: TRBV28; J: TRBJ1-5; DNA: TGTGCCAGCAGCCCTGGACAGGGGAGTGTTCAGCCCCAGCATTTT; CDR3: CASSPGQGSVQPQHF
size: -; D: TRBD2; V: TRBV4-2; J: TRBJ2-5; DNA: TGTGCCAGCAGCCAAGATCAGGGACTAGTGGAGACCCAGTACTTC; CDR3: CASSQDQGLVETQYF
size: few; D: -; V: TRBV7-2; J: TRBJ2-3; DNA: TGTGCCAGCAGCTCCGAAAGGCGACTGACGGATTACACAGATACGCAGTATTTT; CDR3: CASSSERRLTDYTDTQYF
size: -; D: TRBD1; V: TRBV5-1; J: TRBJ1-5; DNA: TGCGCCAGCAGCTTGACAGGGGGGACGCCAGATCAGCCCCAGCATTTT; CDR3: CASSLTGGTPDQPQHF
size: -; D: TRBD1; V: TRBV7-2; J: TRBJ2-2; DNA: TGTGCCAGCAGCTCTCGAAGTGGAACCAACAGGGGGCGGGCCGGGGAGCTGTTTTTT; CDR3: CASSSRSGTNRGRAGELFF